Included here is one T cell receptor (beta chain) sequence, with context. Since all of the isolated RNA was reverse transcribed, expressed TCRB transcripts were what got sequenced. Assay used: immunoSEQ multiplex PCR; TCRdb lists only in-frame clones, some missing. Among around 330,000 clones, roughly 9.6% were seen once, and the ten largest hold roughly 0.016%. This sample is part of a study of beta chain features in type 1 diabetes. Overall study context: Investigators examined around 110 million sorted cells across all samples.

Germline CDR1 SGHNT, CDR2 YYREEE (reference sequence). With 5 bases clipped from V and 4 bases from J, the junction kept 6 bases outside the gene matches. This CDR3 has 14 residues. Source material: naive CD4+ T cells from blood. The chain recombines TRBV5-4 with TRBJ2-5; 9 nucleotides align to TRBD1. This sequence was found in a woman in her 30s in good health. The CDR3 region is CASSFRDRVETQYF. The CDR3 nucleotides are TGTGCCAGCAGTTTTCGGGACAGGGTAGAGACCCAGTACTTC.